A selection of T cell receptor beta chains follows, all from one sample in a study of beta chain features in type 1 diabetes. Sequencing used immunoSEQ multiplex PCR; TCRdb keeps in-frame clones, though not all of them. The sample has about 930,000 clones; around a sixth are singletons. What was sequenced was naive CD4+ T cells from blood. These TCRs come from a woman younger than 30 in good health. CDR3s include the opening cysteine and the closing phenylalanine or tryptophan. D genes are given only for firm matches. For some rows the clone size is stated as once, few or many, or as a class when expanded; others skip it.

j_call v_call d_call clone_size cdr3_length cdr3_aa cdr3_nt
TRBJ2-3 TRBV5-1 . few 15 CASSLVLTSTDTQYF TGCGCCAGCAGCTTGGTCCTTACCAGCACAGATACGCAGTATTTT
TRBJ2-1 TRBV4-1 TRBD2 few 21 CASSQAGRTSGRFEPYNEQFF TGCGCCAGCAGCCAAGCCGGTAGGACTAGCGGGAGGTTCGAACCCTACAATGAGCAGTTCTTC
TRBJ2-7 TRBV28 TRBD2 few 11 CASSTGGEQYF TGTGCCAGCAGTACGGGGGGCGAGCAGTACTTC
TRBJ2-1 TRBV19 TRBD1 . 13 CASSIDRGNEQFF TGTGCCAGTAGTATCGACAGGGGCAATGAGCAGTTCTTC
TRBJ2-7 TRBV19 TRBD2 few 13 CASKLAGGNEQYF TGTGCCAGCAAGCTAGCGGGAGGCAACGAGCAGTACTTC
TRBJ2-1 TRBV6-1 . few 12 CASLRSWDEQFF TGTGCCAGCCTTCGGAGTTGGGATGAGCAGTTCTTC
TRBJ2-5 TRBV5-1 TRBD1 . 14 CASHDDRGRETQYF TGCGCCAGCCACGATGACAGGGGACGAGAGACCCAGTACTTC
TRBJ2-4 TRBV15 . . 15 CATSRDSGAENIQYF TGTGCCACCAGCAGAGATTCTGGGGCGGAAAACATTCAGTACTTC
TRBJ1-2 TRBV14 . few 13 CASSQASRYGYTF TGTGCCAGCAGCCAAGCGAGTCGTTATGGCTACACCTTC
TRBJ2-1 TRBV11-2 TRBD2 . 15 CASRPGGSRYNEQFF TGTGCCAGCCGCCCCGGCGGGAGTCGGTACAATGAGCAGTTCTTC
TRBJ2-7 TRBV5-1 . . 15 CASSLLRDASYEQYF TGCGCCAGCAGCCTACTCAGGGACGCATCCTACGAGCAGTACTTC
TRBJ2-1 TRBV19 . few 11 CASSPGGEQFF TGTGCCAGCAGCCCTGGGGGTGAGCAGTTCTTC
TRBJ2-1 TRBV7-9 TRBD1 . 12 CASSLADRAAFF TGTGCCAGCAGCTTAGCGGACAGGGCAGCGTTCTTC
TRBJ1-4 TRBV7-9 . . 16 CASSFPGQGGIEKLFF TGTGCCAGCAGCTTCCCGGGGCAGGGAGGTATCGAAAAACTGTTTTTT
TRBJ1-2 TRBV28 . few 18 CASSLPAAGGKALYGYTF TGTGCCAGCAGTTTACCTGCCGCTGGGGGAAAAGCCCTCTATGGCTACACCTTC
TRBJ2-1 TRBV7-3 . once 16 CASSPAGTQYYNEQFF TGTGCCAGCAGCCCCGCCGGGACTCAATACTACAATGAGCAGTTCTTC
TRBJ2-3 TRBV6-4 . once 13 CASRRHYTDTQYF TGTGCCAGCAGAAGACACTACACAGATACGCAGTATTTT
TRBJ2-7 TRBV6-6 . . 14 CASSYSTARNEQYF TGTGCCAGCAGTTACTCGACTGCTAGAAACGAGCAGTACTTC
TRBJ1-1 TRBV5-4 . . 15 CASSFSPGSFTEAFF TGTGCCAGCAGCTTTTCTCCAGGGAGTTTCACTGAAGCTTTCTTT
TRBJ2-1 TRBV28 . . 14 CASSTLGTRDEQFF TGTGCCAGCAGTACCCTCGGGACTCGGGATGAGCAGTTCTTC
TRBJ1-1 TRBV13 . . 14 CASFKWGTSREAFF TGTGCCAGCTTTAAGTGGGGTACAAGCAGAGAAGCTTTCTTT
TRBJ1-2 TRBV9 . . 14 CASSTPTPSGGYTF TGTGCCAGCAGCACTCCCACACCCTCCGGTGGCTACACCTTC
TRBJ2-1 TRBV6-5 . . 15 CASSSVGRGVHEQFF TGTGCCAGCAGTTCAGTCGGCAGGGGAGTTCATGAGCAGTTCTTC
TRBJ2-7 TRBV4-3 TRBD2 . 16 CASSQDIGLAGYEQYF TGCGCCAGCAGCCAAGATATTGGACTAGCGGGCTACGAGCAGTACTTC
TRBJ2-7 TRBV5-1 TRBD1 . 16 CASSHQPGTVDVEQYF TGCGCCAGCAGCCATCAACCCGGGACAGTGGACGTGGAGCAGTACTTC
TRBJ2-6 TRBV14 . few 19 CASSQDMPVASSGANVLTF TGTGCCAGCAGCCAAGATATGCCCGTGGCGAGCTCTGGGGCCAACGTCCTGACTTTC
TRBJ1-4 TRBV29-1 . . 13 CSVAISGYEKLFF TGCAGCGTTGCTATCTCAGGATACGAAAAACTGTTTTTT
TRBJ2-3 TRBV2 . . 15 CASTGEGLTTDTQYF TGTGCCAGCACGGGGGAAGGACTAACCACAGATACGCAGTATTTT
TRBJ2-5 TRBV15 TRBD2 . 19 CATSSFEGSFSGSEETQYF TGTGCCACCAGCAGTTTTGAGGGTTCGTTCAGCGGGAGTGAGGAGACCCAGTACTTC
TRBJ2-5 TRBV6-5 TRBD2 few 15 CASNGLAGVGETQYF TGTGCCAGCAACGGGCTAGCGGGCGTCGGAGAGACCCAGTACTTC
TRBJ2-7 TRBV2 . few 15 CASSGSSWVTYEQYF TGTGCCAGCAGTGGATCCAGTTGGGTTACCTACGAGCAGTACTTC
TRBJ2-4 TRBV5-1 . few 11 CASRSENIQYF TGCGCCAGCAGAAGCGAAAACATTCAGTACTTC